This TCR beta chain was profiled in a study of graft-versus-host responses after intestinal transplantation. At the level of the study: Transplants given to recipients were multivisceral, liver-intestinal, or isolated intestinal. All of the recipients had induction that used anti-thymocyte globulin, then tacrolimus and steroids for two to three years. Study observations and caveats: When patients had graft-donor T cell macrochimerism, their allografts held high graft-versus-host to host-versus-graft clonal ratios.

As regards this clone: Its antigen is undetermined.

Here immunoSEQ multiplex PCR was the method, and the copy in TCRdb shows in-frame clones only, minus some. In the table there are around 50,000 clones, approximately 88% of which are singletons. The germline CDR1 and CDR2 sequences are MGHDK and SYGVNS. The CDR3 sequence is 18 residues long. J gave up 0 bases and V 5 bases, and 15 bases lay outside the gene matches. Sequences were derived from unstimulated CD4+ T cells sorted from spleen or lymph node cells, sampled before transplant. The receptor was derived from a human donor who was the organ donor for an intestinal transplant. J is TRBJ1-1 and V is TRBV25-1; 7 bases are a match to TRBD1. The CDR3 is CASSTNGGRGTLNTEAFF. The CDR3, as DNA: TGTGCCAGCAGTACAAACGGGGGCAGGGGGACCCTGAACACTGAAGCTTTCTTT.